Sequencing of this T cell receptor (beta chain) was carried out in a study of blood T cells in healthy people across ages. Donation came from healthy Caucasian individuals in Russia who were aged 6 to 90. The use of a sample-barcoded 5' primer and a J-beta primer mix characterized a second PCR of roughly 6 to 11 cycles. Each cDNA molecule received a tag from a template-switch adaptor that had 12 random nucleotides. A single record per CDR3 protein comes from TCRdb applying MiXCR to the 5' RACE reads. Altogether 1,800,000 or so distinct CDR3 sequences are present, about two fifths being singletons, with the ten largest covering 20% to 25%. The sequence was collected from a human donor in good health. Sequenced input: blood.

The CDR3 sequence is CASSLGFYRDGSGANVLTF. CDR3 sequence (DNA): TGCGCCAGCAGCTTGGGTTTTTACCGGGACGGCTCTGGGGCCAACGTCCTGACTTTC. This chain connects TRBV5-1 to TRBJ2-6; either TRBD1 or TRBD2 may fit D (5 bases each). CDR3 size: 19 residues. V lost 0 bases, J lost 0 bases, and 16 bases lay in between. Germline V gene lookup returns CDR1 SGHRS and CDR2 YFSETQ.